This entry concerns a single T cell receptor beta chain. Many counts were recorded for this clonotype. What antigen it recognizes has not been identified. No much larger clonotype is one base removed from it; base qualities were not supplied. This sample stems from a study of T cells in Graves' hyperthyroidism and ophthalmopathy (dated by TCRdb to between 2019 and 2020). Concerning the study at large: Peripheral blood was sampled at the time of initial diagnosis, prior to any treatment. The roughly 100 discovery patients were randomly divided into training and test sets at a 7:3 ratio. The paper describes TCR Vbeta CDR3 sequencing of about 140 peripheral blood samples, made up of some 40 ophthalmopathy patients, some 76 hyperthyroidism patients and 17 progressor patients. Thyroid tissue and blood T-cell repertoires from about six Graves' hyperthyroidism patients were also compared in the study. Once sampling was done, hyperthyroidism patients were given methimazole at a starting dose of 30 mg daily, whereas ophthalmopathy patients were given high-dose intravenous methylprednisolone. Prospective prediction of ophthalmopathy was tested in an independent validation cohort consisting of 18 to 20 hyperthyroidism patients and some 17 patients who later progressed to ophthalmopathy. To identify distinguishing TCR V-J signatures, a discovery cohort of 100 or so patients was used, comprising 40 to 45 with Graves' ophthalmopathy and some 60 with stable Graves' hyperthyroidism. Broad study findings and their caveats: In validation, progression to ophthalmopathy was predicted by the model with almost 71% sensitivity and just over 72% specificity, a median of about 6.8 months before onset. Sample size was not statistically predetermined, and blinding of investigators to group allocation was not performed. Most expanded thyroid clonotypes (frequency above 0.001) were also detected in blood, suggesting blood repertoires may reflect thyroid immune responses. Ophthalmopathy was separated from stable hyperthyroidism by a 13 V-J signature model, with 85% to 90% sensitivity and 81% to 82% specificity obtained in cross-validation and 80%/75% obtained in testing.

TCR beta CDR3 regions were amplified from RNA transcripts. A first-round RT-PCR of the TCR CDR3 used the HTBI primer set with the Qiagen OneStep RT-PCR kit. A second multiplex PCR round built the libraries, followed by size selection and purification. Paired-end sequencing of the libraries was performed with 100 bp reads on an Illumina HiSeq2000. As for the authors' bioinformatics: SOAPnuke was used to process the raw data, throwing out any read that contained adapters or uncalled bases, had a mean Phred below 15, or lacked an exact constant-primer or identifier match. COPE v1.2.5 was used to merge the high-quality paired reads, and each unique nucleotide sequence was defined as a clonotype. Clonotypes were aligned to IMGT TRBV, TRBD and TRBJ reference segments using MiTCR v1.1. The analysis included only V-J combinations with a frequency above 0.0001, which together covered approximately 99% of the repertoires. The TCS score was defined as F50 (clonal expansion) divided by E x V (chaos), with BLOSUM62-based TCRdist calculated between CDR3 peptides within each V-J. Welch's t-statistics and random forest reduced around 550 V-J features to about 13, which were used in a naive Bayes classifier (R e1071). The public reads were quality trimmed at Q25 with fastp and then assembled into clones with MiXCR by TCRdb, keeping productive beta chains. For every CDR3 protein sequence, its rows merge into one entry that carries the most common genes and DNA. None of the V and J calls come from the authors' own analysis; TCRdb made them. The table for this sample lists roughly 500,000 distinct CDR3 sequences; around 22% of them were counted only once. The ten largest clones add up to around 10% of the sample.

Moderately to severely active disease, a Clinical Activity Score of at least 3, a NOSPECS grade of at least 4, and a duration under 3 months were present in ophthalmopathy patients. Patients with uncontrolled infections, other autoimmune diseases, pregnancy or lactation were excluded. Diagnoses were based on clinical symptoms, serum thyroxine and TRAb, thyroid ultrasound and orbital computed tomography. PBMCs were isolated from about 10 ml of fresh peripheral blood by Ficoll-Paque density gradient centrifugation. Trizol reagent was used to extract total RNA, and RNA quality was then checked on an Agilent 2100 Bioanalyzer. Spanning cysteine to phenylalanine, the CDR3 consists of 11 amino acids. Only the CDR3 DNA stays, 33 bases, in frame from base 1. Reading the germline V gene (reference sequence) gives CDR1 GTSNPN and CDR2 SVGIG. Trimming takes 6 bases from V and 6 bases from J, and the germline ends sit 6 bases apart.

The receptor's source is a woman aged 25 to 45 with Graves' ophthalmopathy. The source material was blood. The chain is encoded by TRBV30 joined to TRBJ2-6, with the identity of the D gene unclear. The CDR3 corresponds to CACSLANVLTF. The bases read TGTGCCTGTAGTTTGGCCAACGTCCTGACTTTC. Where the CDR3 stops, the reference TRBV30 and TRBJ2-6 genes take over; the full variable domain is SQTIHQWPATLVQPVGSPLSLECTVEGTSNPNLYWYRQAAGRGLQLLFYSVGIGQISSEVPQNLSASRPQDRQFILSSKKLLLSDSGFYLCACSLANVLTFGAGSRLTVL.